These 32 T cell receptor beta chains share one sample of origin, sequenced in a study of CD8 T cells in ankylosing spondylitis (dated by TCRdb to 2017 to 2019). Library creation used 5' RACE. TCRdb lists the instrument as Illumina HiSeq 2500. Starting from the raw public reads, TCRdb applied fastp trimming at Q25, assembled clones with MiXCR and retained in-frame beta chains. Each record represents a unique CDR3 protein, reported with the most common genes and DNA among its rows. The sample yields about 200,000 distinct CDR3 sequences; about 13% were counted once. Clones ranked in the top ten supply about 15% of the sample. Sequencing was performed on blood, either unsorted or a sorted T cell fraction (not recorded which). The receptors originated from a male donor with ankylosing spondylitis or in good health (not recorded which).

The gene calls are TRBV7-9 and TRBJ2-7; D may match TRBD1 or TRBD2 (5 bases each). Germline V gene sequence: CDR1 SEHNR, CDR2 FQNEAQ (reference sequence). Trimming cost V 2 bases and J 1 base, with 15 bases left between them. The CDR3 is 16 amino acids. CDR3 DNA sequence: TGTGCCAGCAGCTTACTCGGGGCGAAGGAATCCTACGAGCAGTACTTC. Amino acids: CASSLLGAKESYEQYF.

This clonotype was counted between two and nine times. This chain links TRBV6-1 with TRBJ1-1; 10 bases line up with TRBD1. With V trimmed by 10 bases and J by 1 base, 12 bases remained unmatched. Germline CDR1 is MNHNS and CDR2 is SASEGT. The CDR3 sequence is 16 residues long. DNA for the CDR3: TGTGCCAACCGACAGGGGGCCCTAGGGCAGAACACTGAAGCTTTCTTT. Protein: CANRQGALGQNTEAFF.

V is TRBV20-1 and J is TRBJ2-1; 7 bases align to TRBD1. The CDR3 runs to 17 residues. V gave up 0 bases and J gave up 0 bases; unmatched junction bases: 8. Germline lookup yields CDR1 DFQATT and CDR2 SNEGSKA (reference sequence). The CDR3 DNA reads TGCAGTGCTAGAGACCTACAGGGGTCGAGCTCCTACAATGAGCAGTTCTTC. The encoded protein is CSARDLQGSSSYNEQFF.

The chain joins TRBV12-3 or TRBV12-4 to TRBJ2-2; tentatively, D is TRBD2 (5 bases). The CDR3 sequence is 15 residues long. Trimming left V 1 base short and J 5 bases short, with 11 bases between. The CDR3 loop is CASSLDGVGTGELFF. The CDR3 DNA reads as TGTGCCAGCAGTTTAGACGGGGTGGGAACCGGGGAGCTGTTTTTT.

This clonotype has only a few counts. The rearrangement joins TRBV7-9 to TRBJ1-1, with 7 bases matching TRBD1. The germline V gene encodes CDR1 SEHNR and CDR2 FQNEAQ (reference sequence). The CDR3 totals 13 residues. J gave up 4 bases and V 4 bases, and 3 bases lay outside the gene matches. This CDR3 is CASSYQGVTEAFF. CDR3 nucleotide sequence: TGTGCCAGCAGCTATCAGGGGGTCACTGAAGCTTTCTTT.

Notes on this clonotype: This may arise from a read error, as a much more abundant clone is one base away. The chain employs TRBV29-1 and TRBJ2-5; the D call may be TRBD1 or TRBD2 (6 bases each). From germline, CDR1 is SQVTM and CDR2 ANQGSEA. The CDR3 sequence is 13 residues long. The V end was cut by 8 bases, the J end by 4 bases, with 17 bases between. The CDR3 DNA follows: TGCAGCTGGGGGGCAGTAATTGGAGAGACCCAGTACTTC. It specifies CSWGAVIGETQYF.

The table lists this clonotype with a few counts. The chain is built from TRBV11-3 and TRBJ1-1; 8 bases line up with TRBD1. The germline CDR1 and CDR2 sequences are SGHNT and YENEEA. V lost 5 bases, J lost 0 bases, and 5 bases stayed unmatched. CDR3 length: 15 amino acids. The CDR3 sequence: CASSPRDRMNTEAFF. The CDR3 nucleotides are TGTGCCAGCAGCCCTCGGGACAGGATGAACACTGAAGCTTTCTTT.

The chain joins TRBV11-2 to TRBJ2-1, with 11 bases identical to TRBD2. The germline V gene has CDR1 SGHAT and CDR2 FQNNGV. Trimming at V came to 3 bases and at J to 3 bases, leaving 10 bases not matched to a gene. The CDR3 is 18 amino acids. As DNA, the CDR3 is TGTGCCAGCAGCTTTGAACTAGCGGGAGAAGGGTACTACAATGAGCAGTTCTTC. Encoded protein: CASSFELAGEGYYNEQFF.

This clonotype turned up a few times. The CDR3, as DNA: TGTGCCAGCAGCGAGGGGGGACTGCCCTACGAGCAGTACTTC. The encoded protein is CASSEGGLPYEQYF. The chain recombines TRBV9 with TRBJ2-7, with D perhaps TRBD1 or TRBD2 (6 bases each). In germline, CDR1 is SGDLS, CDR2 YYNGEE. The length of the CDR3 is 14 residues. The germline V and J ends were trimmed by 3 bases and 2 bases, with 12 bases remaining between them. Full variable domain (outside the CDR3, taken from reference TRBV9 and TRBJ2-7): DSGVTQTPKHLITATGQRVTLRCSPRSGDLSVYWYQQSLDQGLQFLIQYYNGEERAKGNILERFSAQQFPDLHSELNLSSLELGDSALYFCASSEGGLPYEQYFGPGTRLTVT.

This clonotype was found a few times. The rearrangement links TRBV20-1 to TRBJ2-5; TRBD2 matches at 9 bases. V was pared by 4 bases and J by 1 base, with 4 bases of the junction left unmatched. The length of the CDR3 is 14 residues. Germline CDR1 DFQATT, CDR2 SNEGSKA (reference sequence). In DNA, the CDR3 is TGCAGTGCTAAGCGGGGGGAGGGCCAAGAGACCCAGTACTTC. This encodes CSAKRGEGQETQYF.

This clonotype was observed a handful of times. The chain recombines TRBV6-5 with TRBJ2-3, with a tentative D call TRBD1 (5 bases). The germline gives CDR1 MNHEY, CDR2 SVGAGI. V dropped 4 bases and J dropped 0 bases, with 14 bases sitting between them. CDR3 size: 16 residues. The DNA for the CDR3 is TGTGCCAGCAGTTTCCGCTGGGGCTCTAGCACAGATACGCAGTATTTT. It yields the protein CASSFRWGSSTDTQYF.

This clonotype has ten or more counts. The chain is built from TRBV12-3 or TRBV12-4 and TRBJ2-7; 9 bases align to TRBD1. V lost 1 base, J lost 3 bases, and 4 bases stayed unmatched. There are 15 residues in the CDR3. The CDR3 DNA reads TGTGCCAGCAGTTTAGGGCCGGGACAGGGCTACGAGCAGTACTTC. Encoded protein: CASSLGPGQGYEQYF.

In this sample, this clonotype turned up many times. The CDR3 DNA sequence: TGTGCCAGCAGTTTTCAGGCCCTATCTTTAAAGGGCACAGATACGCAGTATTTT. This sequence encodes CASSFQALSLKGTDTQYF. V is TRBV27 and J is TRBJ2-3, with unresolved D. V was trimmed by 3 bases and J by 1 base, leaving 20 bases between them. CDR1 and CDR2 (germline): MNHEY, SMNVEV (reference sequence). The CDR3 has 18 residues.

This clonotype was recorded many times. The genes are TRBV12-3 or TRBV12-4 and TRBJ1-1, with D possibly being TRBD1 (5 bases). The CDR3 consists of 13 residues. V lost 2 bases and J 5 bases, leaving 9 bases between the germline ends. The DNA of the CDR3 is TGTGCCAGCAGTTTATCAGGGCAGACTGAAGCTTTCTTT. Its protein product is CASSLSGQTEAFF.

CDR3 region: CASSLGWDRDNVLTF. Written as DNA, the CDR3 is TGTGCCAGCAGTTTAGGTTGGGACAGGGATAACGTCCTGACTTTC. The chain joins TRBV12-3 or TRBV12-4 to TRBJ2-6, with 9 bases that match TRBD1. This CDR3 spans 15 amino acids. Trimming at V came to 1 base and at J to 10 bases, leaving 5 bases not matched to a gene.

This clonotype was detected many times. This chain joins TRBV29-1 and TRBJ1-1; no clear D. The V end was cut by 3 bases, the J end by 1 base, with 9 bases between. Germline lookup yields CDR1 SQVTM and CDR2 ANQGSEA. This CDR3 comprises 13 residues. This CDR3 is CSVDNGANTEAFF. The CDR3 region has the DNA TGCAGCGTTGATAACGGAGCGAACACTGAAGCTTTCTTT.

A few counts support this clonotype. This chain connects TRBV7-9 to TRBJ1-1; 7 bases are a match to TRBD1. J was trimmed by 7 bases and V by 4 bases; bases with no gene match: 3. This CDR3 is 12 amino acids long. CDR1 is SEHNR and CDR2 is FQNEAQ in the germline V gene (reference sequence). The CDR3 is CASSSRQGEAFF. The CDR3 nucleotides are TGTGCCAGCAGCTCTAGACAGGGTGAAGCTTTCTTT.

This clonotype was observed a few times. The rearrangement links TRBV5-1 to TRBJ1-4; D possibly corresponds to TRBD1 (5 bases). The CDR3 loop spans 13 amino acids. Trimming took 4 bases from V and 4 from J, leaving 8 bases between them. Germline V gives CDR1 SGHRS, CDR2 YFSETQ. CDR3 DNA: TGCGCCAGCAGCGAGGACATTAATGAAAAACTGTTTTTT. As protein: CASSEDINEKLFF. Using reference TRBV5-1 and TRBJ1-4 for the parts outside the CDR3, the full variable domain is KAGVTQTPRYLIKTRGQQVTLSCSPISGHRSVSWYQQTPGQGLQFLFEYFSETQRNKGNFPGRFSGRQFSNSRSEMNVSTLELGDSALYLCASSEDINEKLFFGSGTQLSVL.

On this clonotype: This may be a read error: a much more frequent sequence differs by one nucleotide. The chain employs TRBV6-1 and TRBJ2-3; 10 bases fit TRBD2. V gave up 6 bases and J gave up 1 base; unmatched junction bases: 4. Germline CDR1 reads MNHNS; CDR2 reads SASEGT. CDR3 length equals 15 residues. The CDR3 coding sequence is TGTGCCAGCAGGCACCTAGCGGGGGGCACAGATACGCAGTATTTT. It is translated as CASRHLAGGTDTQYF.

The V gene is TRBV12-3 or TRBV12-4, the J gene TRBJ1-2; D is undetermined. With 5 bases removed from V and 3 bases from J, the gap between germline ends came to 10 bases. CDR3 size: 13 residues. This CDR3 is CASSPDGDYGYTF. Written as DNA, the CDR3 is TGTGCCAGCAGTCCTGACGGTGACTATGGCTACACCTTC.

The chain uses TRBV4-2 and TRBJ2-3; 11 nucleotides match TRBD2. Germline V CDR1 and CDR2: LGHNA, YNFKEQ. The junction had 8 bases not matched to a gene; V was cut back by 4 bases and J by 2 bases. The length of the CDR3 is 17 residues. The CDR3 DNA is TGTGCCAGCAGCCGTGCCATAGCGGGGGGGAACACAGATACGCAGTATTTT. The encoded protein is CASSRAIAGGNTDTQYF.

V usage is TRBV27 and J usage is TRBJ2-3; TRBD2 matches 8 bases. Germline lookup yields CDR1 MNHEY and CDR2 SMNVEV (reference sequence). The V and J ends lost 4 bases and 2 bases, in that order; junction bases with no gene match: 5. The CDR3 covers 15 residues. The CDR3 coding sequence is TGTGCCAGCAGTTCCGGGACTAGGGTCACAGATACGCAGTATTTT. Encoded protein: CASSSGTRVTDTQYF.

Written as DNA, the CDR3 is TGTGCCAGCAGTGAAGAGGGGTGGGACACTGAAGCTTTCTTT. Translation: CASSEEGWDTEAFF. V and J are TRBV2 and TRBJ1-1; TRBD1 might be the D (5 bases). CDR1 is SNHLY and CDR2 is FYNNEI in the germline V gene. The V and J ends lost 1 base and 3 bases respectively, with 9 bases between them. The CDR3 has 14 residues.

The chain is built from TRBV12-3 or TRBV12-4 and TRBJ2-1; D may correspond to TRBD1 or TRBD2 (6 bases each). The CDR3 is made up of 15 amino acids. Between the trimmed V and J ends, which lost 5 bases and 10 bases, there was a span of 21 bases. The CDR3 region is CASSPRDLGGGEQFF. The CDR3, as DNA: TGTGCCAGCAGTCCCCGCGACCTCGGAGGGGGGGAGCAGTTCTTC.

This clonotype showed up just a few times. The V call is TRBV6-1, the J call TRBJ2-1, with 7 bases matching TRBD2. The CDR3 extends over 14 amino acids. Trimming removed 2 bases from V and 8 bases from J; junction bases left unmatched: 6. The V gene's germline CDR1 is MNHNS and CDR2 SASEGT. The CDR3 spells CASSESGTMYEQFF. The CDR3 DNA reads TGTGCCAGCAGTGAATCCGGGACTATGTATGAGCAGTTCTTC.

This clonotype has just a few counts. The genes are TRBV25-1 and TRBJ2-3; 12 bases fit TRBD2. Germline CDR1 and CDR2: MGHDK and SYGVNS. V lost 3 bases to trimming and J lost 4 bases; unmatched junction nucleotides: 8. The CDR3 loop spans 17 amino acids. The CDR3 nucleotides are TGTGCCAGCAGTGACCCGACTAGCGGGAGTGGGGCAGATACGCAGTATTTT. Amino acid sequence: CASSDPTSGSGADTQYF.

The V call is TRBV29-1, the J call TRBJ2-6, with TRBD1 matching over 9 bases. Germline V gene data show CDR1 as SQVTM and CDR2 as ANQGSEA. Trimming cost V 0 bases and J 0 bases; bases outside gene matches: 6. The CDR3 runs to 18 residues. DNA of the CDR3: TGCAGCGTTGAAGATCTGGGACAGGGCTTCTCTGGGGCCAACGTCCTGACTTTC. Translation: CSVEDLGQGFSGANVLTF.

The sample holds a few counts of this clonotype. This chain links TRBV30 with TRBJ2-7, with 10 bases that match TRBD1. The CDR3 loop spans 15 amino acids. Germline V gene data show CDR1 as GTSNPN and CDR2 as SVGIG (reference sequence). J gave up 2 bases and V 0 bases, and 4 bases lay outside the gene matches. The chain's CDR3 is CAWSVRDRGPYEQYF. CDR3 coding DNA: TGTGCCTGGAGTGTACGGGACAGGGGACCCTACGAGCAGTACTTC.

CDR3 region: CASSLEGGLATDTQYF. CDR3 in DNA: TGCGCCAGCAGCTTGGAGGGGGGGCTTGCCACAGATACGCAGTATTTT. The gene calls are TRBV5-1 and TRBJ2-3, with D possibly TRBD2 on 7 matching bases. Trimming removed 0 bases from V and 2 bases from J, with 13 bases in between. CDR3 length: 16 amino acids. The germline V gene encodes CDR1 SGHRS and CDR2 YFSETQ.

The chain carries TRBV12-3 or TRBV12-4 and TRBJ2-3, with TRBD1 matching over 9 bases. There are 15 residues in the CDR3. V trimming: 5 bases; J trimming: 4 bases; junction bases outside the gene matches: 7. The CDR3 DNA sequence: TGTGCCAGCAGTCAAGACAGGGGGGTTGCAGATACGCAGTATTTT. Amino acid sequence: CASSQDRGVADTQYF.

V and J are TRBV24-1 and TRBJ2-7; 8 bases are a match to TRBD1. Germline V lookup: CDR1 KGHDR, CDR2 SFDVKD. The CDR3 runs to 17 residues. V gave up 3 bases and J gave up 6 bases; unmatched junction bases: 15. The CDR3 here is CATSDPAPPGGLSEQYF. CDR3 DNA sequence: TGTGCCACCAGTGATCCCGCCCCCCCAGGGGGCCTCTCCGAGCAGTACTTC.

This clonotype turned up a few times. V is TRBV30 and J is TRBJ2-3; no clear D gene. The germline V gene encodes CDR1 GTSNPN and CDR2 SVGIG (reference sequence). Trimming removed 0 bases from V and 4 bases from J, with 8 bases in between. This CDR3 has 13 residues. The CDR3 bases are TGTGCCTGGAGTGTACTACGGGCAGATACGCAGTATTTT. Its translation: CAWSVLRADTQYF.